Below, 8 T cell receptor beta chains from the same sample are listed, as sequenced in a study of sequential checkpoint blockade in melanoma (dated by TCRdb to the late 2010s). The intended sense of this specimen's treatment or condition label: randomized to nivolumab then ipilimumab (arm A) or the reverse (arm B). To prepare the library, the immunoSEQ multiplex PCR assay was applied. TCRdb took over this immuneACCESS table, retaining in-frame rearrangements with V and J assigned. Such tables are incomplete; in checked studies, under half of the missing clones stem from an unresolved V gene, and the remainder is unexplained. Counted in this sample were about 12,000 clones; roughly 76% of them appeared once. Of the sample, 10% to 13% is held by the ten largest clones. This material consisted of CD8+ T cells sorted from blood (inferred from file names), taken from a patient given nivolumab and ipilimumab in sequence. The receptors here all came from a human donor with melanoma.

This rearrangement joins TRBV19 to TRBJ2-7, with a possible D match to TRBD2 (6 bases). The CDR3 spans 14 residues. Trimming removed 10 bases from V and 0 bases from J, with 16 bases in between. Looked up from germline, CDR1 is LNHDA and CDR2 is SQIVND (reference sequence). This CDR3 reads CATKSEGSSYEQYF. DNA of the CDR3: TGTGCCACCAAGTCGGAGGGAAGCTCCTACGAGCAGTACTTC.

This clone was observed once. The rearrangement joins TRBV9 to TRBJ2-5, with a weak D call TRBD1 (6 bases). V was trimmed by 6 bases and J by 1 base, leaving 13 bases between them. The CDR3 is made up of 14 amino acids. From germline, CDR1 is SGDLS and CDR2 YYNGEE. CDR3 residues: CASNPTGIQETQYF. The CDR3 region has the DNA TGTGCCAGCAACCCTACAGGGATCCAAGAGACCCAGTACTTC.

The chain has TRBV10-2 and TRBJ2-1; TRBD2 agrees at 7 bases. The trim removed 1 base at V and 15 bases at J, leaving 3 bases unmatched. The CDR3 totals 11 residues. Per the germline V gene, CDR1 is WSHSY and CDR2 is SAAADI. This CDR3 is CASSEWRERFF. In DNA form, the CDR3 reads TGCGCCAGCAGTGAGTGGCGGGAGAGGTTCTTC.

Written as DNA, the CDR3 is TGCAGCGTCCCACGGGGAGATACGCAGTATTTT. Protein: CSVPRGDTQYF. The chain is built from TRBV29-1 and TRBJ2-3; maybe TRBD2 (5 bases). The V gene lost 6 bases and the J gene lost 5 bases, with 9 bases spanning the gap. The germline V gene has CDR1 SQVTM and CDR2 ANQGSEA. The CDR3 has 11 residues.

There are a few counts of this clone. This chain uses TRBV7-2 with TRBJ1-4; a possible D gene is TRBD1 (5 bases). The germline V gene has CDR1 SGHTA and CDR2 FQGNSA. This CDR3 region has 18 residues. Trimming shortened V by 2 bases and J by 8 bases, and 24 bases separated the two germline ends. CDR3 loop: CASSLYGGAGRGQEKLFF. The CDR3 bases are TGTGCCAGCAGCTTATATGGGGGAGCAGGGAGGGGTCAGGAAAAACTGTTTTTT.

The chain joins TRBV5-1 to TRBJ2-7, with TRBD2 identical over 7 bases. V dropped 0 bases and J dropped 3; count of bases not matched to a gene: 12. Germline loops: CDR1 SGHRS, CDR2 YFSETQ. The CDR3 covers 17 residues. CDR3: CASSLGTVPGGLYEQYF. The CDR3, as DNA: TGCGCCAGCAGCTTGGGGACGGTGCCGGGGGGACTCTACGAGCAGTACTTC.

The chain is built from TRBV14 and TRBJ2-3; the match to TRBD2 covers 13 bases. V lost 7 bases and J lost 0; bases outside the gene matches: 13. Germline CDR1 reads SGHDN; CDR2 reads FVKESK. The CDR3 extends over 19 amino acids. CDR3 DNA sequence: TGTGCCAGCACTCCCGTGGGGGGACTAGCGGGACGGAGCACAGATACGCAGTATTTT. Its translation: CASTPVGGLAGRSTDTQYF.

This chain connects TRBV27 to TRBJ2-7; 9 nucleotides line up with TRBD1. This CDR3 has 14 residues. Germline trimming cut 5 bases from V and 4 bases from J; bases unmatched to any gene: 6. Germline CDR1 MNHEY, CDR2 SMNVEV (reference sequence). The CDR3 reads CASSPGTGLYEQYF. The CDR3 coding sequence is TGTGCCAGCAGTCCGGGGACAGGGTTGTACGAGCAGTACTTC.